Below are 12 T cell receptor beta chains sequenced from a single sample in a study of OX40 agonist ivuxolimab in advanced cancers. The protocol was immunoSEQ multiplex PCR, while the TCRdb copy is restricted to in-frame clones and leaves out a portion. Here the sample spans around 100,000 clones, 89% being singletons. The sequencing here drew on CD4+ or CD8+ T cells sorted from blood, taken in a trial of the OX40 agonist ivuxolimab. Source of these receptors: an adult with an advanced solid tumor such as melanoma, head and neck, liver or kidney cancer.

The chain has TRBV19 and TRBJ1-3, with 7 positions matching TRBD1. This CDR3 contains 15 residues. Unmatched junction bases numbered 11, after V lost 6 bases and J lost 6 bases. Germline-derived CDR1 and CDR2 are LNHDA and SQIVND (reference sequence). CDR3 DNA sequence: TGTGCCAGTAGGGGGGACAGTTCGCCAGTAAACACCATATATTTT. Amino acid sequence: CASRGDSSPVNTIYF.

V usage is TRBV29-1 and J usage is TRBJ2-1; D possibly corresponds to TRBD2 (5 bases). CDR3 size: 12 residues. CDR1 and CDR2 (germline): SQVTM, ANQGSEA. Between the trimmed V and J ends, which lost 7 bases and 7 bases, there was a span of 14 bases. The CDR3, as DNA: TGCAGCGGTGGACTGAACAAGAATGAGCAGTTCTTC. The encoded protein is CSGGLNKNEQFF.

The chain carries TRBV7-3 and TRBJ1-1, with D possibly matching TRBD1 (6 bases). Germline CDR1 SGHTA, CDR2 FQGTGA. Trimming took off 6 bases at V and 6 bases at J, with 17 bases between the two ends. The CDR3 consists of 14 residues. Written as DNA, the CDR3 is TGTGCCAGCAGTATTGGAACAAACAGGGCTGAAGCTTTCTTT. It specifies CASSIGTNRAEAFF.

V is TRBV28 and J is TRBJ1-6; no reliable D call. CDR3 size: 12 residues. V was trimmed by 5 bases and J by 8 bases, leaving 7 bases between them. Germline assignment: CDR1 MDHEN and CDR2 SYDVKM. The CDR3 region is CASSGGYSPLHF. CDR3 sequence (DNA): TGTGCCAGCAGTGGAGGCTATTCACCCCTCCACTTT.

The chain is built from TRBV11-2 and TRBJ2-7; TRBD1 matches 8 bases. CDR1 is SGHAT and CDR2 is FQNNGV in the germline V gene. The CDR3 sequence is 16 residues long. The junction had 9 bases not matched to a gene; V was cut back by 3 bases and J by 2 bases. As DNA, the CDR3 is TGTGCCAGCAGCTTCGGCACAGGACAGGGTGCCTACGAGCAGTACTTC. This encodes CASSFGTGQGAYEQYF.

V gene TRBV5-1 combines with J gene TRBJ1-2; 8 positions agree with TRBD1. Germline V gene data show CDR1 as SGHRS and CDR2 as YFSETQ. CDR3 size: 15 residues. Trimming cost V 0 bases and J 4 bases; bases outside gene matches: 5. The CDR3 sequence is CASSLEDRAAYGYTF. In DNA, the CDR3 is TGCGCCAGCAGCTTGGAGGACAGGGCCGCCTATGGCTACACCTTC.

The chain uses TRBV15 and TRBJ1-5; possibly TRBD1 for D (5 bases). The germline CDR1 and CDR2 sequences are LNHNV and YYDKDF (reference sequence). The V end was cut by 0 bases, the J end by 6 bases, with 9 bases between. This CDR3 has 14 amino acids. CDR3 bases: TGTGCCACCAGCAGAGACAGGGTACGTCAGCCCCAGCATTTT. Its translation is CATSRDRVRQPQHF.

This chain uses TRBV5-4 with TRBJ2-5, with TRBD1 matching over 11 bases. CDR1 is SGHNT and CDR2 is YYREEE in the germline V gene (reference sequence). CDR3 length: 15 residues. The ends lost 4 bases at V and 2 bases at J; junction bases unmatched: 4. The CDR3 loop is CASSPRDRGQETQYF. The CDR3 DNA reads TGTGCCAGCAGCCCCCGGGACAGGGGGCAAGAGACCCAGTACTTC.

The J gene is TRBJ1-1, the V gene TRBV2; the D gene is possibly TRBD1 (5 bases). Germline CDR1 and CDR2: SNHLY and FYNNEI. CDR3 length: 14 residues. Trimming stripped 3 bases from V and 3 bases from J, with 11 bases between. CDR3 protein: CASSDLGVDTEAFF. Here the CDR3 DNA reads TGTGCCAGCAGTGATTTGGGGGTTGACACTGAAGCTTTCTTT.

The V and J genes are TRBV19 and TRBJ1-5; TRBD1 might be the D (5 bases). The CDR3 length is 14 residues. Germline V gene sequence: CDR1 LNHDA, CDR2 SQIVND (reference sequence). Trimming took off 1 base at V and 1 base at J, with 5 bases between the two ends. The CDR3 DNA follows: TGTGCCAGTAGTATAGGGGGGAGCAATCAGCCCCAGCATTTT. Its translation is CASSIGGSNQPQHF.

This chain connects TRBV5-6 to TRBJ2-5; tentative D call: TRBD1 (6 bases). The DNA end favors TRBJ2-7, so the J call may be wrong. CDR1 and CDR2 (germline): SGHDT, YYEEEE. This CDR3 has 17 amino acids. The CDR3 DNA reads TGTGCCAGCAGCTCCCGCATGCTTATAGGACAGATTTACGAGCAGTACTTC. This sequence encodes CASSSRMLIGQIYEQYF.

The J gene is TRBJ2-1, the V gene TRBV6-1; the match to TRBD2 covers 7 bases. This CDR3 comprises 15 residues. Trimming took 7 bases from V and 1 from J; bases not matched to a gene: 7. Germline V CDR1 and CDR2: MNHNS, SASEGT. DNA for the CDR3: TGTGCCAGCACACCTAGCGGTTCATCCTACAATGAGCAGTTCTTC. This codes for CASTPSGSSYNEQFF.